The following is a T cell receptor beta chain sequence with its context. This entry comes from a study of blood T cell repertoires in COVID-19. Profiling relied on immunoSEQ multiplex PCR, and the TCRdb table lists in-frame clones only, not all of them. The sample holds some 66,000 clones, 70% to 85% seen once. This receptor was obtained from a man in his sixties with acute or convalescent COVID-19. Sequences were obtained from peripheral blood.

CDR3 region: CASRGSGGTDTQYF. CDR3 coding DNA: TGTGCCAGCAGGGGTAGCGGGGGCACAGATACGCAGTATTTT. The chain recombines TRBV7-9 with TRBJ2-3, with TRBD2 matching over 8 bases. This CDR3 contains 14 residues. Germline-derived CDR1 and CDR2 are SEHNR and FQNEAQ (reference sequence). V lost 6 bases to trimming and J lost 1 base; unmatched junction nucleotides: 3.